Below are 6 T cell receptor beta chains sequenced from a single sample in a study of CD8+ T cells in alopecia areata. RNA, once extracted, was reverse transcribed into cDNA for use as the sequencing template. The data were produced by immunoSEQ multiplex PCR, yet TCRdb's version contains in-frame clones alone and is incomplete. Among under 250,000 clones, roughly three fifths were seen once, and the ten largest hold nearly 5%. Sequenced sample: CD8+ T cells sorted from blood. All receptors derive from a human donor in good health.

This clone was seen only a few times. The CDR3 sequence: CASLPTWGVYGYTF. The CDR3 bases are TGTGCCAGCCTTCCTACGTGGGGGGTCTATGGCTACACCTTC. The chain has TRBV2 and TRBJ1-2; TRBD1 might be the D (5 bases). Germline loops: CDR1 SNHLY, CDR2 FYNNEI. The CDR3 length is 14 residues. Trimming took 8 bases from V and 4 from J, leaving 17 bases between them.

Worth noting for this clone: Distinct nucleotide sequences in the sample also encode this CDR3. V usage is TRBV2 and J usage is TRBJ2-7; D is uncertain. Trimming stripped 3 bases from V and 2 bases from J, with 2 bases between. The V gene's germline CDR1 is SNHLY and CDR2 FYNNEI. CDR3 length: 11 residues. The CDR3 coding sequence is TGTGCCAGCAGTGACCCCTACGAGCAGTACTTC. Its translation: CASSDPYEQYF. Looking up the rest from reference TRBV2 and TRBJ2-7 gives the full variable domain: EPEVTQTPSHQVTQMGQEVILRCVPISNHLYFYWYRQILGQKVEFLVSFYNNEISEKSEIFDDQFSVERPDGSNFTLKIRSTKLEDSAMYFCASSDPYEQYFGPGTRLTVT.

J is TRBJ2-3 and V is TRBV4-1; no clear D. Germline-derived CDR1 and CDR2 are MGHRA and YSYEKL. V was shortened by 4 bases and J by 8 bases, with 13 bases between the two germline ends. The CDR3 sequence is 13 residues long. The DNA of the CDR3 is TGCGCCAGCAGCCGCCGGGTCCACGGTACGCAGTATTTT. It translates to CASSRRVHGTQYF.

Only one count was recorded for this clone. The V call is TRBV27, the J call TRBJ2-7; 7 bases map to TRBD1. Germline V gene sequence: CDR1 MNHEY, CDR2 SMNVEV (reference sequence). V trimming: 4 bases; J trimming: 6 bases; junction bases outside the gene matches: 6. The CDR3 length is 13 residues. CDR3 DNA sequence: TGTGCCAGCAGTTGGGGACAGTCGGCCGAGCAGTACTTC. This translates into CASSWGQSAEQYF.

This clone was recorded a few times. The CDR3 sequence is CASSYSRDRGYEKLFF. For the CDR3, the DNA is TGTGCCAGCAGTTACTCCCGGGACAGGGGATATGAAAAACTGTTTTTT. The J gene is TRBJ1-4, the V gene TRBV6-5; the match to TRBD1 covers 10 bases. Germline CDR1 MNHEY, CDR2 SVGAGI. The J segment lost 6 bases and the V segment lost 0 bases, leaving 4 bases of the junction unmatched. The CDR3 is 16 residues long.

The V call is TRBV7-9, the J call TRBJ2-2; the D is unclear. CDR1 and CDR2 (germline): SEHNR, FQNEAQ (reference sequence). The CDR3 totals 17 residues. V lost 1 base, J lost 6 bases, and 18 bases lay in between. The chain's CDR3 is CASSLVTAVDRAGELFF. As DNA, the CDR3 is TGTGCCAGCAGCTTAGTTACCGCGGTGGATCGCGCCGGGGAGCTGTTTTTT.